This TCR beta chain was obtained from a study of CD8+CD57+ T cells in acquired aplastic anemia. Study-wide points: Patients and controls were found to share roughly 31 CD8+ CDR3 sequences.

Profiling of TCR beta VDJ combinations and CDR3 sequences used genomic DNA as template. Via MiXCR, TCRdb re-called the reads, giving one row per CDR3 protein. This sample has roughly 190,000 distinct CDR3 sequences; approximately 49% occur once, and the top ten carry 15% to 20%. The CDR3 is made up of 20 amino acids. Germline V gives CDR1 KGHDR, CDR2 SFDVKD. J lost 7 bases, V lost 11 bases, and 26 bases had no gene match. Details on this clonotype: Its cognate antigen is unknown.

The source material was sorted CD4+, CD8+, or CD8+CD57+ T cells (not recorded which) from PBMCs. The TCR originated in a human donor in good health, serving as a control. The rearrangement uses TRBV24-1 and TRBJ1-6, with TRBD1 identical over 9 bases. CDR3 nucleotide sequence: TGTGCCAGCTCACCACTGGGGGCCGGGACAGGGAACCTAGAGAATTCACCCCTCCACTTT. Protein sequence: CASSPLGAGTGNLENSPLHF.